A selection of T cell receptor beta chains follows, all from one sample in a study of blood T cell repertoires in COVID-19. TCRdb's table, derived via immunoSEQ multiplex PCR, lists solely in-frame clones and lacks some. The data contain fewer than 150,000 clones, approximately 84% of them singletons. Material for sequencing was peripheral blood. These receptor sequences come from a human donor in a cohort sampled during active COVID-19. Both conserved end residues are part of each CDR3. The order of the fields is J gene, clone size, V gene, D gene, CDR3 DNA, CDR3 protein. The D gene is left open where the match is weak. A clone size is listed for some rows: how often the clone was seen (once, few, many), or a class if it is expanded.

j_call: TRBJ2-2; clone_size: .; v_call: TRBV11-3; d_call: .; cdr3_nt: TGTGCCAGCAGCTTGCCTGGGGGGGGCAGGACCGGGGAGCTGTTTTTT; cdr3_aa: CASSLPGGGRTGELFF
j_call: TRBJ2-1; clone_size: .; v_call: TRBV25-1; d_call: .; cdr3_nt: TGTGCCAGCAGTGACGGTGGAGGCGAGCAGTTCTTC; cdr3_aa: CASSDGGGEQFF
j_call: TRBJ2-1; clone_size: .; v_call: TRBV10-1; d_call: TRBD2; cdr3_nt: TGCGCCAGCAGTCAGCGGGGGGGAATCAATGAGCAGTTCTTC; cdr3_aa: CASSQRGGINEQFF
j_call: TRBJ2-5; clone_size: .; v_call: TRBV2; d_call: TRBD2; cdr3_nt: TGTGCCAGCAGTACCGGGACTAGCGGAGAGACCCAGTACTTC; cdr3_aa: CASSTGTSGETQYF
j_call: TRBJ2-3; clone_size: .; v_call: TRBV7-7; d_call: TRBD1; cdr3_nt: TGTGCCAGCAGCTTAGACGGGACAGGGGGCCGAACAGATACGCAGTATTTT; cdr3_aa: CASSLDGTGGRTDTQYF
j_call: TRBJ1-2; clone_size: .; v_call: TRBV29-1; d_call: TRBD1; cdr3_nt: TGCAGCGTTGAAAGGGGGGGACAGGGTGGCGGCTACACCTTC; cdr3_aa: CSVERGGQGGGYTF
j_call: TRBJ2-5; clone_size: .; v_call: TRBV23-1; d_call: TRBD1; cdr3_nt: TGCGCCAGCATCAAACCCCCACAGGGGAGACTTCAAGAGACCCAGTACTTC; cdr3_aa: CASIKPPQGRLQETQYF
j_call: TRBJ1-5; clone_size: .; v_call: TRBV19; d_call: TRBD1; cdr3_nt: TGTGCCAGTACATCTATAGGGGGCTACAGCAATCAGCCCCAGCATTTT; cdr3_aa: CASTSIGGYSNQPQHF
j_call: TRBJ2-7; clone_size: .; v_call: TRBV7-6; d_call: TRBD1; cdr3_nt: TGTGCCAGCAGCGCGCCGGGACAGGGAAGCTACGAGCAGTACTTC; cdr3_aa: CASSAPGQGSYEQYF
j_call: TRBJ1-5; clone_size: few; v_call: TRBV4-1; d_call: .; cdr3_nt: TGCGCCAGCAGCTCCCGTGGGGCTGGCAATCAGCCCCAGCATTTT; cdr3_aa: CASSSRGAGNQPQHF
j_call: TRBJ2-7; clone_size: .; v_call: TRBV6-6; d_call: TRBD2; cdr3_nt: TGTGCCAGCAGTTGGACGGGGGGAAACTACGAGCAGTACTTC; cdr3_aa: CASSWTGGNYEQYF
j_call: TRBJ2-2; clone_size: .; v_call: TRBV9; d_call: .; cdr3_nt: TGTGCCAGCAGCGTAGGAGGTAGTGCCGGGGAGCTGTTTTTT; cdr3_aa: CASSVGGSAGELFF
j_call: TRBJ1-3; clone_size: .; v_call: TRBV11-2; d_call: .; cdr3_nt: TGTGCCAGCAGTCTGCATGAGGGTAGTGGAAACACCATATATTTT; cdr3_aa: CASSLHEGSGNTIYF
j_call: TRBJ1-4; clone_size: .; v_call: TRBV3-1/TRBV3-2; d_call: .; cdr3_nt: TGTGCCAGCAGCCTCAGTGAAAAACTGTTTTTT; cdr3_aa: CASSLSEKLFF
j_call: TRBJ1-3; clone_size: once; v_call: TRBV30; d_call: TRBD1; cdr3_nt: TGTGCCTGGAGGGATACAGGGGTGGCAGGAAACACCATATATTTT; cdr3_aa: CAWRDTGVAGNTIYF
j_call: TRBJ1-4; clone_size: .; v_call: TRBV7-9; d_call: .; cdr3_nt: TGTGCCCATAGCAGGGGTGCTAATGAAAAACTGTTTTTT; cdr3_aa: CAHSRGANEKLFF
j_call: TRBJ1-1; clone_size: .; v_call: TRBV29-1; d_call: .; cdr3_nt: TGCAGCGTTGAGGGCCGTGACAGCAACACTGAAGCTTTCTTT; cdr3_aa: CSVEGRDSNTEAFF
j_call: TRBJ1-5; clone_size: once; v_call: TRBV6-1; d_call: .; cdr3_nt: TGTGCCAGCAGTGAAGGGGGGGGACAGCCCCAGCATTTT; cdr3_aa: CASSEGGGQPQHF
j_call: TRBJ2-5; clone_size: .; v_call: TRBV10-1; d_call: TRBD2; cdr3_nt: TGCGCCAGCAGTGCTTCTAGCGGGGCCACGGTGGAGACCCAGTACTTC; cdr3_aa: CASSASSGATVETQYF
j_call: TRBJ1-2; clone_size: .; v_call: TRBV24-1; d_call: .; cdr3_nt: TGTGCCACCAGTGATCCAGGGGTTGGCTACACCTTC; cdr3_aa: CATSDPGVGYTF
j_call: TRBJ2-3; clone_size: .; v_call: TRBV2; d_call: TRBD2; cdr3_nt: TGTGCCAGCAGGACTAGCGGGGGTGATACGCAGTATTTT; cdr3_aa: CASRTSGGDTQYF
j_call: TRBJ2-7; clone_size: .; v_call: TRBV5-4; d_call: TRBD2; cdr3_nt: TGTGCCAGCAGCCCCGATGGCGGGGGAAGCTCCTACGAGCAGTACTTC; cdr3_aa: CASSPDGGGSSYEQYF
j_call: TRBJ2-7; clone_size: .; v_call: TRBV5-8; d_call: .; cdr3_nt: TGTGCCAGCAGCTTTTACAGGCCGGGTAACGAGCAGTACTTC; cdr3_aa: CASSFYRPGNEQYF
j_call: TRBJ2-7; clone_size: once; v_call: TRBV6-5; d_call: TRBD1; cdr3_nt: TGTGCCAGCAGTTATTCGGGTCACAGGGGGCAGTACTTC; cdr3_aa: CASSYSGHRGQYF
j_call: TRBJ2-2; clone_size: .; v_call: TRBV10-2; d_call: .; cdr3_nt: TGCGCCAGCAGGGACCGACGGGATGCCGATGAGCTGTTTTTT; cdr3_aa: CASRDRRDADELFF
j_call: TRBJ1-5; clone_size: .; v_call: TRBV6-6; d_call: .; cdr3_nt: TGTGCCAGCAGTGATACAGGGAATCAGCCCCAGCATTTT; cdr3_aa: CASSDTGNQPQHF
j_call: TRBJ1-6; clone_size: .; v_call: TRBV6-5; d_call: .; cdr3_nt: TGTGCCAGCAGTTACTTACAGGGTCGTTCACCCCTCCACTTT; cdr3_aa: CASSYLQGRSPLHF
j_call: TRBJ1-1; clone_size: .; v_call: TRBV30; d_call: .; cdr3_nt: TGTGCCTGGAGTTTTACACCAAACACTGAAGCTTTCTTT; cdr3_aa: CAWSFTPNTEAFF
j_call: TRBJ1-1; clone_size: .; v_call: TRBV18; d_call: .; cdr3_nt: TGTGCCAGCTCGCGAAATCTAGATTTGAACACTGAAGCTTTCTTT; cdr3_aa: CASSRNLDLNTEAFF
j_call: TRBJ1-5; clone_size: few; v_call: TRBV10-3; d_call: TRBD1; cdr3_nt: TGTGCCATCAGTGAGGAAGGACAGGACAATCAGCCCCAGCATTTT; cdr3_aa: CAISEEGQDNQPQHF
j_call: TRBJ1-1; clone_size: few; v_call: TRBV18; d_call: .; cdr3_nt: TGTGCCAGCTCCCCCCAGGGGTTGGCCACTGAAGCTTTCTTT; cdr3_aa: CASSPQGLATEAFF
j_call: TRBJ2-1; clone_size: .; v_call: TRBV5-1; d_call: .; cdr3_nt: TGCGCCAGCAGCCCGGGTCAATTCAATGATGAGCAGTTCTTC; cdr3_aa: CASSPGQFNDEQFF
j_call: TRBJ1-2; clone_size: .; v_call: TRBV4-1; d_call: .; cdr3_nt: TGCGCCAGCAGCCACCCCCCGGAGGGGCAGCGCTACTCCGGCTACACCTTC; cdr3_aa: CASSHPPEGQRYSGYTF
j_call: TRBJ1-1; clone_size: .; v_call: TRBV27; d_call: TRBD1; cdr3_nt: TGTGCCAGCAGGCTACAGGGGGCAGTTACTGAAGCTTTCTTT; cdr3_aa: CASRLQGAVTEAFF
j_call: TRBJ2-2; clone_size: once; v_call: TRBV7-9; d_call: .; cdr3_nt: TGTGCCAGCAGCTTAGCCAGTCAAACCGGGGAGCTGTTTTTT; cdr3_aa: CASSLASQTGELFF
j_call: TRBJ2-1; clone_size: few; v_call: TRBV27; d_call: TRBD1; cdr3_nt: TGTGCCAGCAGTCTATTCCGGACAGGGCATGAGCAGTTCTTC; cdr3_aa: CASSLFRTGHEQFF
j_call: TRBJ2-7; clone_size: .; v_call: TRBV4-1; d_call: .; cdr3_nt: TGCGCCAGCAGCCAAGACCACTCCTACGAGCAGTACTTC; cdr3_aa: CASSQDHSYEQYF
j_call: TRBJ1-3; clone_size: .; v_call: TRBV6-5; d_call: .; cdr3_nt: TGTGCCAGCAGTTACTTCCACCCAGGCTCTGGAAACACCATATATTTT; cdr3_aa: CASSYFHPGSGNTIYF
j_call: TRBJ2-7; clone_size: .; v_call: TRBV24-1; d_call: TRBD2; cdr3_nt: TGTGCCACTCCATACGGGGGGAGCTCCTACGAGCAGTACTTC; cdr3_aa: CATPYGGSSYEQYF
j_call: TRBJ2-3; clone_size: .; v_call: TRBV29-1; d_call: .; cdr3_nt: TGCAGCGTTTCTAGACGGGAGACAGATACGCAGTATTTT; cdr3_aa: CSVSRRETDTQYF
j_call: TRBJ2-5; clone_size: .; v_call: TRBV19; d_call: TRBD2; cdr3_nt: TGTGCCAGTAGTCCCCGGATAGCGGGGGGCGGAGAGACCCAGTACTTC; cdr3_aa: CASSPRIAGGGETQYF
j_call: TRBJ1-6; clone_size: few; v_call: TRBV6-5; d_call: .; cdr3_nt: TGTGCCAGCAGTTCCCTCCCGAGCTCCTATAATTCACCCCTCCACTTT; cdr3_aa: CASSSLPSSYNSPLHF
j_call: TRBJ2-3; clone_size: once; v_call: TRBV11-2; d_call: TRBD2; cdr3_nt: TGTGCCAGCAGCTTAGACGTGTTCGGGGGGGGCCGAGATACGCAGTATTTT; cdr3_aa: CASSLDVFGGGRDTQYF
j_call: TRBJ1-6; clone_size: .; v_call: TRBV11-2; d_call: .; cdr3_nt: TGTGCCAGCAGCTTTGTAGAAGATAATTCACCCCTCCACTTT; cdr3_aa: CASSFVEDNSPLHF
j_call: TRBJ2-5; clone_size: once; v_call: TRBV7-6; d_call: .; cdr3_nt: TGTGCCAGCAGCTTAGTAGTAGGCGCCGGGGAGACCCAGTACTTC; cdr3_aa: CASSLVVGAGETQYF
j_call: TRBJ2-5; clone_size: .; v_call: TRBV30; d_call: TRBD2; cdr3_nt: TGTGCCTGGAAACTAGCGGGGGGGCCAGTGACCCAGTACTTC; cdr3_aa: CAWKLAGGPVTQYF
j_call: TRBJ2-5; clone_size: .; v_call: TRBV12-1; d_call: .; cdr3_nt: TGTGCCAGCAGCTGGACAGGGGGAGAGACCCAGTACTTC; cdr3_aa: CASSWTGGETQYF
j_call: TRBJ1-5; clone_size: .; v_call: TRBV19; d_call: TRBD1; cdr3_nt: TGTGCCAGTAGTACTGACAGGGGCAATCAGCCCCAGCATTTT; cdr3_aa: CASSTDRGNQPQHF
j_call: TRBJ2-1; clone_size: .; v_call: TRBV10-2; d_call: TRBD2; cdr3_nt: TGCGCCAGCAGGATAGCGGGGGATAGGGGGCCTAACAATGAGCAGTTCTTC; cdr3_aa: CASRIAGDRGPNNEQFF
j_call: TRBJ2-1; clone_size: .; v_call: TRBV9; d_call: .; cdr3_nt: TGTGCCAGCAGCGACCGGGGGGCAGACTACAATGAGCAGTTCTTC; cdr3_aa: CASSDRGADYNEQFF